The clone carrying this TCR beta chain was counted only a few times. Using its own MiXCR run on the 5' RACE reads, TCRdb lists one record per CDR3 protein. Of more than 20,000 distinct CDR3 sequences in the sample, more than 4% are singletons; the top ten hold roughly 1.5%. The ends lost 6 bases at V and 2 bases at J; junction bases unmatched: 2. The CDR3 consists of 13 residues. The V gene's germline CDR1 is KGHSH and CDR2 LQKENI. This specimen comes from a study of early T cells in non-severe SARS-CoV-2 infection. Study at large: Investigators sequenced bulk RNA drawn from unsorted whole blood, and chains remained unpaired.

The origin of this receptor is an adult who was a healthcare worker with PCR-confirmed SARS-CoV-2 infection or an uninfected control (not recorded which). Sequencing used whole blood. This chain links TRBV18 with TRBJ2-3; TRBD1 matches 7 bases. CDR3 sequence (DNA): TGTGCCAGCTCTGGGACAGCCACAGATACGCAGTATTTT. It yields the protein CASSGTATDTQYF.